This T cell receptor beta chain emerged from a study of PD-L1 blockade in urothelial cancer. The overall study: Atezolizumab, begun by patients around 2014, was given at 1,200 mg intravenously every 3 weeks. General study findings and limits: Durable benefit accompanied greater 3-week expansion of tumor-associated blood clones.

As for this clone: The antigen remains undetermined.

Only in-frame clones appear in the TCRdb table, and some are missing; sequencing was by immunoSEQ multiplex PCR. This repertoire shows tens of thousands of clones, over 75% found once; its top ten account for 1.9%. Time point indicated: peripheral blood 6 weeks after treatment start. Per-patient samples, pretreatment and on-treatment, numbered 1 to 8. Germline assignment: CDR1 MNHNY and CDR2 SVGAGI (reference sequence). The CDR3 spans 14 residues. With 6 bases clipped from V and 3 bases from J, the junction kept 4 bases outside the gene matches. Sequenced material: PBMCs, taken around atezolizumab (anti-PD-L1) treatment. This sequence joins TRBV6-6 and TRBJ2-5; 10 bases are shared with TRBD2. The receptor was derived from a man between 50 and 59 years old with urothelial cancer. The CDR3 sequence is CASSPLAGEETQYF. CDR3 nucleotides: TGTGCCAGCAGCCCTCTAGCGGGGGAAGAGACCCAGTACTTC.